This is a list of T cell receptor beta chains from one sample in a study of a mutant IDH1 vaccine in newly diagnosed glioma. The assay was immunoSEQ multiplex PCR, and TCRdb's table has in-frame clones only and misses some. The profile shows tens of thousands of clones, more than 80% of them singletons. No antigen has been assigned to these receptors. The sequenced sample was PBMCs, obtained from a glioma patient whose treatment included an IDH1 peptide vaccine. The source is a man aged 35-49 years with glioma. CDR3s include the opening cysteine and the closing phenylalanine or tryptophan. The D gene is left open where the match is weak. The size of a clone is reported for some rows only, either as once, few or many, or as a class for expanded clones.

d_call: TRBD1; v_call: TRBV15; j_call: TRBJ1-2; clone_size: NA; cdr3_nt: TGTGCCACCAGCAGGTCCGGGACAGGGGGCTATGGCTACACCTTC; cdr3_aa: CATSRSGTGGYGYTF
d_call: TRBD2; v_call: TRBV27; j_call: TRBJ2-7; clone_size: NA; cdr3_nt: TGTGCCAGCAGTTCCGCGGGAGGCGCTCCCTACGAGCAGTACTTC; cdr3_aa: CASSSAGGAPYEQYF
d_call: TRBD2; v_call: TRBV6-1; j_call: TRBJ2-1; clone_size: NA; cdr3_nt: TGTGCCAGCAGTGAGACTAGCGGGGACTACAATGAGCAGTTCTTC; cdr3_aa: CASSETSGDYNEQFF
d_call: NA; v_call: TRBV5-1; j_call: TRBJ2-7; clone_size: NA; cdr3_nt: TGCGCCAGCAGCCCCGGACAGATTCTAGGGGAGAGCGGGCCCTACGAGCAGTACTTC; cdr3_aa: CASSPGQILGESGPYEQYF
d_call: NA; v_call: TRBV4-2; j_call: TRBJ2-7; clone_size: NA; cdr3_nt: TGTGCCAGCAGCCAAGGGGGCAGAATAACCTACGAGCAGTACTTC; cdr3_aa: CASSQGGRITYEQYF
d_call: NA; v_call: TRBV5-1; j_call: TRBJ2-1; clone_size: NA; cdr3_nt: TGCGCCAGCAGCTTGGTCGTAGGACTGTCCAATGAGCAATTCTTC; cdr3_aa: CASSLVVGLSNEQFF
d_call: TRBD1; v_call: TRBV9; j_call: TRBJ2-5; clone_size: NA; cdr3_nt: TGTGCCAGCAGTGAGGGACAGGGACTTATGACCCAGTACTTC; cdr3_aa: CASSEGQGLMTQYF
d_call: NA; v_call: TRBV4-3; j_call: TRBJ2-7; clone_size: NA; cdr3_nt: TGCGCCAGCAGCCAAGAGAGAGGGGATCCAGGCTCCTACGAGCAGTACTTC; cdr3_aa: CASSQERGDPGSYEQYF
d_call: NA; v_call: TRBV6-1; j_call: TRBJ1-1; clone_size: few; cdr3_nt: TGTGCCAGCAGTGTCGGGAACACTGAAGCTTTCTTT; cdr3_aa: CASSVGNTEAFF
d_call: NA; v_call: TRBV5-6; j_call: TRBJ2-1; clone_size: few; cdr3_nt: TGTGCCAGCAGCCGGCCCGACGGTTGGCAGTTCTTC; cdr3_aa: CASSRPDGWQFF
d_call: NA; v_call: TRBV30; j_call: TRBJ1-2; clone_size: NA; cdr3_nt: TGTGCCTGGAGTGTACTGCATGGAGGGTTTGGCTACACCTTC; cdr3_aa: CAWSVLHGGFGYTF
d_call: TRBD1; v_call: TRBV4-3; j_call: TRBJ1-5; clone_size: NA; cdr3_nt: TGCGCCAGCAGCCAGGACAGGGGGCAGCCCCAGCATTTT; cdr3_aa: CASSQDRGQPQHF
d_call: NA; v_call: TRBV12-5; j_call: TRBJ1-1; clone_size: few; cdr3_nt: TGTGCTAGTGGTTTGGGACTTTCCTACACTGAAGCTTTCTTT; cdr3_aa: CASGLGLSYTEAFF
d_call: TRBD1; v_call: TRBV7-2; j_call: TRBJ2-3; clone_size: NA; cdr3_nt: TGTGCCAGCGGTTTGAGGGGGCGAGATAATACGCAGTATTTT; cdr3_aa: CASGLRGRDNTQYF
d_call: NA; v_call: TRBV11-2; j_call: TRBJ1-2; clone_size: few; cdr3_nt: TGTGCCAGCAGCTTAGATTCAGACGCGAGGATCTATGGCTACACCTTC; cdr3_aa: CASSLDSDARIYGYTF
d_call: TRBD2; v_call: TRBV7-9; j_call: TRBJ2-3; clone_size: NA; cdr3_nt: TGTGCCAGCAGCTTAAGGCGGGGGGGACGGACACGCCGCACAGATACGCAGTATTTT; cdr3_aa: CASSLRRGGRTRRTDTQYF
d_call: NA; v_call: TRBV29-1; j_call: TRBJ2-7; clone_size: NA; cdr3_nt: TGCAGCGTTGCACACGTCTCCGAGCAGTACTTC; cdr3_aa: CSVAHVSEQYF
d_call: TRBD1; v_call: TRBV5-1; j_call: TRBJ1-4; clone_size: NA; cdr3_nt: TGCGCCAGCAGCTTCCTGGGACAGGGGGCAACTAATGAAAAACTGTTTTTT; cdr3_aa: CASSFLGQGATNEKLFF
d_call: NA; v_call: TRBV7-9; j_call: TRBJ1-1; clone_size: NA; cdr3_nt: TGTGCCAGCAGGAAAACAGGTAACACTGAAGCTTTCTTT; cdr3_aa: CASRKTGNTEAFF
d_call: NA; v_call: TRBV5-6; j_call: TRBJ2-7; clone_size: once; cdr3_nt: TGTGCCAGCAGCGCCCCGGGACGCGTAGGCGAGCAGTACTTC; cdr3_aa: CASSAPGRVGEQYF
d_call: TRBD1; v_call: TRBV28; j_call: TRBJ2-5; clone_size: NA; cdr3_nt: TGTGCCAGCAGTTTAGTCACCAGGGGGAAACAAGAGACCCAGTACTTC; cdr3_aa: CASSLVTRGKQETQYF
d_call: NA; v_call: TRBV2; j_call: TRBJ1-4; clone_size: NA; cdr3_nt: TGTGCCAGCAGTCCCGGCAAGGTCGGGACTAATGAAAAACTGTTTTTT; cdr3_aa: CASSPGKVGTNEKLFF
d_call: NA; v_call: TRBV5-4; j_call: TRBJ2-1; clone_size: NA; cdr3_nt: TGTGCCACCCATACGCAGGGAAGAGGGAGGGGGTCAAATGAGCAGTTCTTC; cdr3_aa: CATHTQGRGRGSNEQFF
d_call: TRBD1; v_call: TRBV28; j_call: TRBJ1-1; clone_size: few; cdr3_nt: TGTGCCAGCAATCACCACAGGGGACTCACTGAAGCTTTCTTT; cdr3_aa: CASNHHRGLTEAFF
d_call: NA; v_call: TRBV27; j_call: TRBJ2-7; clone_size: NA; cdr3_nt: TGTGCCAGCAGTTTACCCGGACAGCCCCCCTACGAGCAGTACTTC; cdr3_aa: CASSLPGQPPYEQYF
d_call: TRBD1; v_call: TRBV5-1; j_call: TRBJ2-2; clone_size: NA; cdr3_nt: TGCGCCAGCAGGCAGGGGGCCACCGGGGAGCTGTTTTTT; cdr3_aa: CASRQGATGELFF
d_call: TRBD2; v_call: TRBV5-1; j_call: TRBJ2-7; clone_size: NA; cdr3_nt: TGCGCCAGCAGCCTGACTAGCGGGGGGGCATCCTACGAGCAGTACTTC; cdr3_aa: CASSLTSGGASYEQYF
d_call: NA; v_call: TRBV30; j_call: TRBJ2-4; clone_size: NA; cdr3_nt: TGTGCCTGGAGTGTGTGGAGCAAAGCCAAAAACATTCAGTACTTC; cdr3_aa: CAWSVWSKAKNIQYF
d_call: NA; v_call: TRBV28; j_call: TRBJ1-5; clone_size: once; cdr3_nt: TGTGCCAGCAGTTTATACGTTTCCGGACTCCATCAGCCCCAGCATTTT; cdr3_aa: CASSLYVSGLHQPQHF
d_call: TRBD1; v_call: TRBV6-5; j_call: TRBJ2-3; clone_size: NA; cdr3_nt: TGTGCCAGCAGTTATGGACAGGGCGGCACAGATACGCAGTATTTT; cdr3_aa: CASSYGQGGTDTQYF
d_call: TRBD1; v_call: TRBV5-4; j_call: TRBJ1-1; clone_size: few; cdr3_nt: TGTGCCAGCAGCCTCGGACAGGGTTTAACTGAAGCTTTCTTT; cdr3_aa: CASSLGQGLTEAFF
d_call: NA; v_call: TRBV5-6; j_call: TRBJ1-5; clone_size: few; cdr3_nt: TGTGCCAGCAGCTTGAGGCACAACCTCGGGCCCCAGCATTTT; cdr3_aa: CASSLRHNLGPQHF
d_call: NA; v_call: TRBV12-5; j_call: TRBJ2-7; clone_size: NA; cdr3_nt: TGTGCTAGTGGTTTATCCGAGCAGTACTTC; cdr3_aa: CASGLSEQYF
d_call: NA; v_call: TRBV6-5; j_call: TRBJ1-5; clone_size: NA; cdr3_nt: TGTGCCAGCAGTGGGGGAGGTAATCAGCCCCAGCATTTT; cdr3_aa: CASSGGGNQPQHF
d_call: NA; v_call: TRBV6-6; j_call: TRBJ1-1; clone_size: NA; cdr3_nt: TGTGCCAGCCAAGCAGGGACTGAAGCTTTCTTT; cdr3_aa: CASQAGTEAFF
d_call: NA; v_call: TRBV10-3; j_call: TRBJ2-7; clone_size: NA; cdr3_nt: TGTGCCATCAGGACCCCCTCCTACGAGCAGTACTTC; cdr3_aa: CAIRTPSYEQYF
d_call: NA; v_call: TRBV7-8; j_call: TRBJ2-1; clone_size: NA; cdr3_nt: TGTGCCAGCAGCGCTACCGGGACGGGACAGTTCTTC; cdr3_aa: CASSATGTGQFF
d_call: TRBD1; v_call: TRBV7-2; j_call: TRBJ1-4; clone_size: NA; cdr3_nt: TGTGCCAGCAGCCAACAGGGGGCGCTTACTAATGAAAAACTGTTTTTT; cdr3_aa: CASSQQGALTNEKLFF
d_call: NA; v_call: TRBV4-3; j_call: TRBJ1-2; clone_size: NA; cdr3_nt: TGCGCCAGCAGCCAAGATGGGGGGGTCTATGGCTACACCTTC; cdr3_aa: CASSQDGGVYGYTF
d_call: NA; v_call: TRBV2; j_call: TRBJ2-1; clone_size: NA; cdr3_nt: TGTGCCAGCAGCCGAGGGGTACAGGGACATGAGCAGTTCTTC; cdr3_aa: CASSRGVQGHEQFF
d_call: NA; v_call: TRBV15; j_call: TRBJ2-7; clone_size: NA; cdr3_nt: TGTGCCACCAGCAGAGATTTACAGGGTTATTACGAGCAGTACTTC; cdr3_aa: CATSRDLQGYYEQYF
d_call: NA; v_call: TRBV12-2; j_call: TRBJ1-4; clone_size: NA; cdr3_nt: TGTGCAAGTCACGAGCGACAGGGGCGGGGTAATGAAAAACTGTTTTTT; cdr3_aa: CASHERQGRGNEKLFF
d_call: NA; v_call: TRBV27; j_call: TRBJ1-1; clone_size: NA; cdr3_nt: TGTGCCAGCAGTTTATCCCCTCCCAGGGACACTGAAGCTTTCTTT; cdr3_aa: CASSLSPPRDTEAFF
d_call: TRBD2; v_call: TRBV19; j_call: TRBJ2-1; clone_size: NA; cdr3_nt: TGTGCCAGTAGTACAAGCGGGAGGGACCACAATGAGCAGTTCTTC; cdr3_aa: CASSTSGRDHNEQFF
d_call: TRBD1; v_call: TRBV9; j_call: TRBJ1-6; clone_size: NA; cdr3_nt: TGTGCCAGCAGCGTCCGGGACAGGAATTCACCCCTCCACTTT; cdr3_aa: CASSVRDRNSPLHF
d_call: NA; v_call: TRBV6-4; j_call: TRBJ1-5; clone_size: NA; cdr3_nt: TGTGCCAGCAGCCCAACTCGACCTCGGGCCGATCAGCCCCAGCATTTT; cdr3_aa: CASSPTRPRADQPQHF